Shown below are 31 T cell receptor beta chains from a single sample sequenced in a study of cytomegalovirus exposure and HLA in healthy donors. PCR used 60 Vbeta primers and 13 Jbeta primers. Sequenced by immunoSEQ multiplex PCR; TCRdb stores in-frame clones only, minus some. This sample has 70,000 to 85,000 clones, with about 64% found just once. Sequencing used PBMCs. The receptors originated from a man aged 25 to 40 in good health and CMV-seropositive.

This sequence joins TRBV5-1 and TRBJ2-5, with a weak D call TRBD2 (6 bases). CDR3 size: 14 residues. Germline values: CDR1 SGHRS, CDR2 YFSETQ. Trimming stripped 4 bases from V and 2 bases from J, with 12 bases between. CDR3 coding DNA: TGCGCCAGCAGCCAAGCGGCGGGGCAAGAGACCCAGTACTTC. It is translated as CASSQAAGQETQYF.

The chain combines TRBV11-3 with TRBJ2-7; 8 nucleotides line up with TRBD1. The germline CDR1 and CDR2 sequences are SGHNT and YENEEA. The CDR3 covers 13 residues. V was clipped by 6 bases and J by 2 bases; unmatched bases: 3. The CDR3 coding sequence is TGTGCCAGCAGTCGGACAGGGCCCTACGAGCAGTACTTC. Protein: CASSRTGPYEQYF.

This clone has only a few counts. This sequence joins TRBV9 and TRBJ2-5, with 8 bases aligning to TRBD1. V was clipped by 0 bases and J by 5 bases; unmatched bases: 6. This CDR3 is built from 15 residues. The germline V gene encodes CDR1 SGDLS and CDR2 YYNGEE. CDR3 nucleotide sequence: TGTGCCAGCAGCGTAGGTCAGGGGGCAGGGGAGACCCAGTACTTC. Amino acid sequence: CASSVGQGAGETQYF. The full variable domain, completed using reference TRBV9 and TRBJ2-5, is DSGVTQTPKHLITATGQRVTLRCSPRSGDLSVYWYQQSLDQGLQFLIQYYNGEERAKGNILERFSAQQFPDLHSELNLSSLELGDSALYFCASSVGQGAGETQYFGPGTRLLVL.

The rearrangement links TRBV28 to TRBJ2-7; D remains ambiguous. V was trimmed by 3 bases and J by 0 bases, leaving 6 bases between them. Per the germline V gene, CDR1 is MDHEN and CDR2 is SYDVKM. The CDR3 contains 13 residues. This chain's CDR3 is CASSFGGSYEQYF. In nucleotides, the CDR3 is TGTGCCAGCAGTTTCGGCGGCTCCTACGAGCAGTACTTC.

The chain carries TRBV11-3 and TRBJ2-1; the D gene is possibly TRBD1 (6 bases). Germline V gene sequence: CDR1 SGHNT, CDR2 YENEEA. The length of the CDR3 is 15 residues. Between the trimmed V and J ends, which lost 1 base and 7 bases, there was a span of 14 bases. Here the CDR3 DNA reads TGTGCCAGCAGCTTAGTTGGGGGCCTAGGGAATGAGCAGTTCTTC. Encoded protein: CASSLVGGLGNEQFF.

The chain links TRBV6-5 to TRBJ1-5; TRBD1 matches 9 bases. Germline V gene lookup returns CDR1 MNHEY and CDR2 SVGAGI. This CDR3 has 15 residues. Trimming cost V 5 bases and J 7 bases; bases outside gene matches: 9. CDR3 bases: TGTGCCAGCAGTCTCCACTACAGGGGGCTGCAGCCCCAGCATTTT. As protein: CASSLHYRGLQPQHF.

The chain uses TRBV10-3 and TRBJ2-7; 15 bases map to TRBD2. CDR3 length: 19 amino acids. Per germline, CDR1 ENHRY and CDR2 SYGVKD. Trimming took 9 bases from V and 0 from J; bases not matched to a gene: 15. The CDR3 loop is CAITRQSGLAGGDSYEQYF. Here the CDR3 DNA reads TGTGCCATAACCCGCCAATCCGGACTAGCGGGAGGGGACTCCTACGAGCAGTACTTC.

The chain employs TRBV2 and TRBJ2-5, with D uncertain. The end of the DNA fits TRBJ2-7 better, so the J call may be wrong. Looked up from germline, CDR1 is SNHLY and CDR2 is FYNNEI. The CDR3 spans 12 residues. The chain's CDR3 is CASSESVYEQYF. CDR3 DNA sequence: TGTGCCAGCAGTGAGTCCGTTTACGAGCAGTACTTC.

This chain connects TRBV28 to TRBJ1-2; tentatively, D is TRBD1 (6 bases). The CDR3 is 15 amino acids. Trimming left V 2 bases short and J 6 bases short, with 16 bases between. From germline, CDR1 is MDHEN and CDR2 SYDVKM. The CDR3 loop is CASSLPTGNWNGYTF. The DNA for the CDR3 is TGTGCCAGCAGTTTACCTACAGGGAATTGGAATGGCTACACCTTC.

V is TRBV9 and J is TRBJ2-3, with a weak D call TRBD2 (5 bases). Germline CDR1 is SGDLS and CDR2 is YYNGEE. This CDR3 has 16 residues. V lost 2 bases, J lost 0 bases, and 13 bases lay in between. The CDR3: CASSVGDVSSTDTQYF. DNA for the CDR3: TGTGCCAGCAGCGTCGGGGATGTTAGCAGCACAGATACGCAGTATTTT.

The chain recombines TRBV7-2 with TRBJ2-5; weak D call: TRBD2 (5 bases). Trimming stripped 2 bases from V and 5 bases from J, with 9 bases between. The germline V gene encodes CDR1 SGHTA and CDR2 FQGNSA. The CDR3 is 13 residues long. In nucleotides, the CDR3 is TGTGCCAGCAGCTTAAGAAGGGAGGAGACCCAGTACTTC. Residues: CASSLRREETQYF.

The V gene is TRBV19, the J gene TRBJ2-2, with D possibly matching TRBD2 (5 bases). Germline CDR1 LNHDA, CDR2 SQIVND (reference sequence). This CDR3 has 15 amino acids. Between the trimmed V and J ends, which lost 4 bases and 6 bases, there was a span of 15 bases. CDR3 nucleotides: TGTGCCAGTAGTACGCCCTCACCCGGGGCCGGGGAGCTGTTTTTT. As protein: CASSTPSPGAGELFF.

The CDR3 DNA reads TGTGCCAGCAGCTCCGGGACAGGCCGGGATGCAGATACGCAGTATTTT. It codes for CASSSGTGRDADTQYF. The chain couples TRBV7-3 to TRBJ2-3, with 8 bases identical to TRBD1. Germline values: CDR1 SGHTA, CDR2 FQGTGA. The CDR3 totals 16 residues. V was clipped by 4 bases and J by 4 bases; unmatched bases: 10.

V and J are TRBV19 and TRBJ1-5; D remains unclear. The germline gives CDR1 LNHDA, CDR2 SQIVND (reference sequence). With 9 bases removed from V and 6 bases from J, the gap between germline ends came to 12 bases. CDR3 length: 12 residues. As DNA, the CDR3 is TGTGCCAGGAAATCGTACGGTCAGCCCCAGCATTTT. Translating it yields CARKSYGQPQHF.

The rearrangement uses TRBV7-9 and TRBJ2-4; 10 positions match TRBD1. Germline assignment: CDR1 SEHNR and CDR2 FQNEAQ (reference sequence). The ends lost 5 bases at V and 6 bases at J; junction bases unmatched: 13. The CDR3 extends over 17 amino acids. The chain's CDR3 is CASSRLTGGLFGNIQYF. CDR3 in DNA: TGTGCCAGCAGCCGGTTGACAGGGGGCCTCTTTGGAAACATTCAGTACTTC.

This clone was counted a few times. Written as DNA, the CDR3 is TGTGCCAGCAGATACAGGGCCGGAAACACCATATATTTT. Protein: CASRYRAGNTIYF. The chain joins TRBV2 to TRBJ1-3; the D gene is possibly TRBD1 (6 bases). The length of the CDR3 is 13 residues. Germline V gene data show CDR1 as SNHLY and CDR2 as FYNNEI. Trimming took 6 bases from V and 4 from J, leaving 10 bases between them.

The chain couples TRBV11-2 to TRBJ1-4; D remains ambiguous. Germline V lookup: CDR1 SGHAT, CDR2 FQNNGV. V was trimmed by 4 bases and J by 7 bases, leaving 16 bases between them. The CDR3 sequence is 15 residues long. CDR3 sequence (DNA): TGTGCCAGCAGCTATGTAGAAGTTGCAGGTGAAAAACTGTTTTTT. Its translation: CASSYVEVAGEKLFF.

This clone was picked up a small number of times. CDR3 sequence: CASSLLGQGSDTQYF. CDR3 sequence (DNA): TGTGCCAGCAGTTTATTGGGACAGGGATCAGATACGCAGTATTTT. This sequence joins TRBV28 and TRBJ2-3, with 9 bases aligning to TRBD1. Unmatched junction bases numbered 3, after V lost 1 base and J lost 4 bases. Germline CDR1 and CDR2: MDHEN and SYDVKM. The CDR3 consists of 15 residues.

The table lists this clone with a few counts. The chain recombines TRBV7-2 with TRBJ2-2, with a tentative D call TRBD1 (7 bases). The germline V and J ends were trimmed by 8 bases and 7 bases, with 17 bases remaining between them. Germline V gene lookup returns CDR1 SGHTA and CDR2 FQGNSA. CDR3 length equals 14 residues. The CDR3 here is CASGPDRRVGELFF. For the CDR3, the DNA is TGTGCCAGCGGACCGGACAGGAGGGTCGGGGAGCTGTTTTTT.

The chain links TRBV28 to TRBJ2-5, with TRBD1 matching over 11 bases. This CDR3 region has 16 residues. From germline, CDR1 is MDHEN and CDR2 SYDVKM. V was clipped by 5 bases and J by 4 bases; unmatched bases: 9. Here the CDR3 reads CASSGPRTGGGETQYF. DNA of the CDR3: TGTGCCAGCAGTGGTCCCCGGACAGGGGGCGGAGAGACCCAGTACTTC.

J is TRBJ2-7 and V is TRBV19, with 7 bases that match TRBD2. Trimming removed 6 bases from V and 5 bases from J; junction bases left unmatched: 1. Germline CDR1 LNHDA, CDR2 SQIVND (reference sequence). The CDR3 sequence is 11 residues long. As DNA, the CDR3 is TGTGCCAGTAGGAGCGGGGACGAGCAGTACTTC. It codes for CASRSGDEQYF.

The chain carries TRBV5-1 and TRBJ1-5, with 9 bases fitting TRBD1. The CDR3 extends over 16 amino acids. Germline V gene sequence: CDR1 SGHRS, CDR2 YFSETQ. Losses at the gene ends were 0 bases for V and 4 bases for J; bases not matched to a gene: 5. The DNA of the CDR3 is TGCGCCAGCAGCTTGGATCCCGGACAGGGGAATCAGCCCCAGCATTTT. It encodes CASSLDPGQGNQPQHF. The entire variable domain, with the rest obtained from reference TRBV5-1 and TRBJ1-5, is as follows: KAGVTQTPRYLIKTRGQQVTLSCSPISGHRSVSWYQQTPGQGLQFLFEYFSETQRNKGNFPGRFSGRQFSNSRSEMNVSTLELGDSALYLCASSLDPGQGNQPQHFGDGTRLSIL.

The chain links TRBV19 to TRBJ2-3, with unresolved D. This CDR3 comprises 15 residues. Germline CDR1 and CDR2: LNHDA and SQIVND (reference sequence). Between the trimmed V and J ends, which lost 5 bases and 5 bases, there was a span of 17 bases. The CDR3, as DNA: TGTGCCAGTAGTCCCCCGTTTACGGGTGTAGATACGCAGTATTTT. It is translated as CASSPPFTGVDTQYF.

This sequence joins TRBV28 and TRBJ1-1; D uncertain. The germline V gene encodes CDR1 MDHEN and CDR2 SYDVKM. The CDR3 spans 13 residues. Trimming cost V 3 bases and J 2 bases, with 7 bases left between them. The CDR3 here is CASSFVVNTEAFF. The CDR3 region has the DNA TGTGCCAGCAGTTTTGTAGTTAACACTGAAGCTTTCTTT.

The rearrangement links TRBV4-1 to TRBJ2-7; D is perhaps TRBD2 (7 bases). The CDR3 contains 18 residues. Germline V gives CDR1 MGHRA, CDR2 YSYEKL. The V end was cut by 5 bases, the J end by 5 bases, with 28 bases between. The DNA for the CDR3 is TGCGCCAGCAGCACAAGGGGGGGTAGGGTGGGAGGTGAGGACGAGCAGTACTTC. Its protein is CASSTRGGRVGGEDEQYF.

The rearrangement joins TRBV6-1 to TRBJ2-7, with D perhaps TRBD1 (6 bases). The CDR3 has 14 amino acids. The ends were cut back, 4 bases at V and 4 bases at J, with 14 bases in the middle. Germline assignment: CDR1 MNHNS and CDR2 SASEGT. CDR3 DNA: TGTGCCAGCAGTGTAGTGACAGGAGAGTACGAGCAGTACTTC. It specifies CASSVVTGEYEQYF.

The chain carries TRBV5-1 and TRBJ1-1; the D gene is possibly TRBD1 (6 bases). The CDR3 consists of 13 residues. Trimming pared 4 bases from V and 1 base from J, leaving 8 bases between. Germline V gives CDR1 SGHRS, CDR2 YFSETQ. The DNA of the CDR3 is TGCGCCAGCAGCGCGGACAGGAACACTGAAGCTTTCTTT. It encodes CASSADRNTEAFF.

CDR3 residues: CASSYPRGLAGGNTGELFF. The CDR3 coding sequence is TGTGCCAGCAGTTACCCCCGGGGGCTAGCGGGGGGGAATACCGGGGAGCTGTTTTTT. V usage is TRBV27 and J usage is TRBJ2-2; TRBD2 matches at 12 bases. CDR3 length: 19 residues. Germline V CDR1 and CDR2: MNHEY, SMNVEV (reference sequence). Trimming removed 4 bases from V and 5 bases from J; junction bases left unmatched: 14.

The genes are TRBV10-1 and TRBJ2-4; 10 bases line up with TRBD1. Per germline, CDR1 WNHNN and CDR2 SYGVQD (reference sequence). The V segment lost 6 bases and the J segment 6 bases; nucleotides outside the gene matches: 5. This CDR3 is 14 amino acids long. The CDR3, as DNA: TGCGCCAGCAGCGCCCGGGACAGGGGAAACATTCAGTACTTC. Translating gives CASSARDRGNIQYF.

This chain uses TRBV7-9 with TRBJ2-1; TRBD2 agrees at 11 bases. V gave up 3 bases and J gave up 5 bases; unmatched junction bases: 9. Germline V lookup: CDR1 SEHNR, CDR2 FQNEAQ (reference sequence). The CDR3 runs 17 residues. CDR3 nucleotides: TGTGCCAGCAGCTTCAGACTAGCGGGGTCAGTTGACAATGAGCAGTTCTTC. Amino acids: CASSFRLAGSVDNEQFF. Full variable domain (missing parts from reference TRBV7-9 and TRBJ2-1): DTGVSQNPRHKITKRGQNVTFRCDPISEHNRLYWYRQTLGQGPEFLTYFQNEAQLEKSRLLSDRFSAERPKGSFSTLEIQRTEQGDSAMYLCASSFRLAGSVDNEQFFGPGTRLTVL.

This clone has more than one count but fewer than ten. The J gene is TRBJ2-1, the V gene TRBV6-4, with 10 bases matching TRBD2. The CDR3 extends over 15 amino acids. V lost 4 bases, J lost 9 bases, and 9 bases stayed unmatched. Germline V lookup: CDR1 MRHNA, CDR2 SNTAGT. The CDR3 sequence: CASSASGGDIGEQFF. The CDR3 DNA follows: TGTGCCAGCAGTGCCAGCGGGGGGGATATCGGTGAGCAGTTCTTC.